Presented here are 17 T cell receptor beta chains from one specimen sequenced in a study of T cells in Graves' hyperthyroidism and ophthalmopathy. Amplification targeted TCR beta CDR3 regions from RNA transcripts. First-round RT-PCR with HTBI primers amplified the TCR CDR3 region. In TCRdb, the multiplex PCR reads were re-called with MiXCR into one record per CDR3 protein. The table includes approximately 640,000 distinct CDR3 sequences, about 16% detected once. The sample consisted of blood. Receptors were obtained from a woman aged 25 to 39 with Graves' hyperthyroidism.

This clonotype was seen ten or more times. The chain carries TRBV7-3 and TRBJ1-1; D perhaps matches TRBD1 (6 bases). CDR1 is SGHTA and CDR2 is FQGTGA in the germline V gene. The CDR3 consists of 14 residues. V was shortened by 1 base and J by 5 bases, with 11 bases between the two germline ends. The CDR3 loop is CASSLRGGRTEAFF. For the CDR3, the DNA is TGTGCCAGCAGCTTAAGAGGGGGAAGAACTGAAGCTTTCTTT. Drawing the rest from reference TRBV7-3 and TRBJ1-1, the complete variable domain is GAGVSQTPSNKVTEKGKYVELRCDPISGHTALYWYRQSLGQGPEFLIYFQGTGAADDSGLPNDRFFAVRPEGSVSTLKIQRTERGDSAVYLCASSLRGGRTEAFFGQGTRLTVV.

This rearrangement joins TRBV11-3 to TRBJ2-5; no clear D gene. V was shortened by 5 bases and J by 4 bases, with 8 bases between the two germline ends. The CDR3 is 12 amino acids. Germline CDR1 reads SGHNT; CDR2 reads YENEEA. The CDR3 DNA is TGTGCCAGCAGCACCACGGCAGAGACCCAGTACTTC. Protein product: CASSTTAETQYF.

This clonotype occurred many times. This chain uses TRBV5-1 with TRBJ2-5; maybe TRBD2 (6 bases). V was clipped by 4 bases and J by 5 bases, with 18 bases between them. This CDR3 comprises 15 residues. Per germline, CDR1 SGHRS and CDR2 YFSETQ. CDR3 sequence reads: CASSPSLASAETQYF. The CDR3 DNA is TGCGCCAGCAGCCCCTCGCTAGCGTCGGCGGAGACCCAGTACTTC.

This clonotype was counted a few times. This rearrangement joins TRBV6-1 to TRBJ2-7, with D uncertain. Germline V CDR1 and CDR2: MNHNS, SASEGT. This CDR3 spans 15 amino acids. With 2 bases removed from V and 0 bases from J, the gap between germline ends came to 11 bases. Here the CDR3 DNA reads TGTGCCAGCAGTGAATCTCCTTCGGGCTCCTACGAGCAGTACTTC. Translating it yields CASSESPSGSYEQYF.

This clonotype was seen a few times. V and J are TRBV6-2 or TRBV6-3 and TRBJ2-1, with 11 positions matching TRBD2. From germline, CDR1 is MNHEY and CDR2 SVGEGT. This CDR3 has 17 amino acids. J lost 6 bases, V lost 4 bases, and 11 bases had no gene match. The CDR3 spells CASSFVGLAANFNEQFF. Here the CDR3 DNA reads TGTGCCAGCAGTTTTGTGGGACTAGCGGCTAATTTCAATGAGCAGTTCTTC.

This clonotype was detected ten times or more. The V gene is TRBV30, the J gene TRBJ2-5; D possibly corresponds to TRBD1 (5 bases). V dropped 3 bases and J dropped 1 base, with 6 bases sitting between them. Germline CDR1 and CDR2: GTSNPN and SVGIG (reference sequence). CDR3 length: 12 amino acids. CDR3 DNA sequence: TGTGCCTGGAGGGACATCCAAGAGACCCAGTACTTC. This gives the protein CAWRDIQETQYF.

The table lists this clonotype with many counts. This chain uses TRBV20-1 with TRBJ2-7; tentatively, D is TRBD1 or TRBD2 (5 bases each). With 5 bases removed from V and 0 bases from J, the gap between germline ends came to 11 bases. CDR1 DFQATT and CDR2 SNEGSKA come from the germline V gene (reference sequence). CDR3 length equals 13 residues. CDR3 sequence reads: CSAWDGNSYEQYF. For the CDR3, the DNA is TGCAGTGCTTGGGACGGTAACTCCTACGAGCAGTACTTC.

The V and J genes are TRBV13 and TRBJ1-2; D perhaps matches TRBD1 (5 bases). This CDR3 has 15 amino acids. Germline lookup yields CDR1 PRHDT and CDR2 FYEKMQ (reference sequence). Trimming stripped 5 bases from V and 3 bases from J, with 16 bases between. The DNA for the CDR3 is TGTGCCAGCAGCGTAGTAGAAGGGGCGGACTATGGCTACACCTTC. Translated: CASSVVEGADYGYTF.

This clonotype was found many times. The rearrangement joins TRBV5-1 to TRBJ2-1; unclear D gene. CDR3 length: 15 amino acids. The germline V gene encodes CDR1 SGHRS and CDR2 YFSETQ. V was cut by 2 bases and J by 0 bases, with 9 bases left in between. The CDR3 DNA follows: TGCGCCAGCAGCTTCTCCACCCGCTCCTACAATGAGCAGTTCTTC. This gives the protein CASSFSTRSYNEQFF.

This clonotype was counted a few times. The chain employs TRBV7-9 and TRBJ2-1; no firm D call. The CDR3 runs 12 residues. Germline V gene sequence: CDR1 SEHNR, CDR2 FQNEAQ (reference sequence). V was trimmed by 4 bases and J by 8 bases, leaving 9 bases between them. DNA for the CDR3: TGTGCCAGCAGCTCAGTGCTAGATGAGCAGTTCTTC. Its translation: CASSSVLDEQFF.

This rearrangement joins TRBV5-1 to TRBJ1-1; TRBD1 aligns across 9 bases. V dropped 4 bases and J dropped 0; count of bases not matched to a gene: 4. This CDR3 spans 15 amino acids. Germline assignment: CDR1 SGHRS and CDR2 YFSETQ. CDR3 in DNA: TGCGCCAGCAGCCACGGACAGGGGATGAACACTGAAGCTTTCTTT. It codes for CASSHGQGMNTEAFF. The variable domain in full, with the rest retrieved from reference TRBV5-1 and TRBJ1-1, is KAGVTQTPRYLIKTRGQQVTLSCSPISGHRSVSWYQQTPGQGLQFLFEYFSETQRNKGNFPGRFSGRQFSNSRSEMNVSTLELGDSALYLCASSHGQGMNTEAFFGQGTRLTVV.

The chain employs TRBV7-2 and TRBJ1-5, with TRBD1 matching over 7 bases. The germline V gene has CDR1 SGHTA and CDR2 FQGNSA. The CDR3 is 14 residues long. V was pared by 4 bases and J by 8 bases, with 8 bases of the junction left unmatched. The CDR3 is CASSSTGVIEPQHF. For the CDR3, the DNA is TGTGCCAGCAGCTCTACAGGGGTGATTGAGCCCCAGCATTTT. The full variable domain, completed using reference TRBV7-2 and TRBJ1-5, is GAGVSQSPSNKVTEKGKDVELRCDPISGHTALYWYRQSLGQGLEFLIYFQGNSAPDKSGLPSDRFSAERTGGSVSTLTIQRTQQEDSAVYLCASSSTGVIEPQHFGDGTRLSIL.

Many counts were recorded for this clonotype. J is TRBJ2-3 and V is TRBV20-1; 8 bases are shared with TRBD2. The CDR3 extends over 14 amino acids. CDR1 is DFQATT and CDR2 is SNEGSKA in the germline V gene (reference sequence). With 3 bases clipped from V and 5 bases from J, the junction kept 7 bases outside the gene matches. CDR3 sequence: CSASSAGVGDTQYF. Written as DNA, the CDR3 is TGCAGTGCTAGCTCAGCGGGAGTGGGAGATACGCAGTATTTT.

This chain connects TRBV4-1 to TRBJ2-7; D is tentatively TRBD1 or TRBD2 (5 bases each). From germline, CDR1 is MGHRA and CDR2 YSYEKL. This CDR3 contains 15 residues. V shed 1 base and J shed 1 base, with 11 bases lying between them. In DNA, the CDR3 is TGCGCCAGCAGCCAAGCTGGGGGTAGGTCCTACGAGCAGTACTTC. It codes for CASSQAGGRSYEQYF.

Ten or more counts support this clonotype. The V gene is TRBV6-1, the J gene TRBJ2-7, with D uncertain. This CDR3 spans 13 amino acids. Germline CDR1 MNHNS, CDR2 SASEGT. Trimming left V 4 bases short and J 0 bases short, with 7 bases between. This chain's CDR3 is CASSAVDSYEQYF. The CDR3, as DNA: TGTGCCAGCAGTGCTGTCGACTCCTACGAGCAGTACTTC.

In its sample, this clonotype was seen many times. The rearrangement links TRBV15 to TRBJ2-7; D is uncertain. Germline lookup yields CDR1 LNHNV and CDR2 YYDKDF (reference sequence). The CDR3 loop spans 13 amino acids. Deletions cut 3 bases from V and 2 bases from J, with 8 bases between. DNA of the CDR3: TGTGCCACCAGCAGGACGGCAACCTACGAGCAGTACTTC. Translating gives CATSRTATYEQYF.

The table lists this clonotype with many counts. The chain is built from TRBV27 and TRBJ2-1; the D gene could be TRBD1 or TRBD2 (5 bases each). CDR3 length: 16 residues. V was shortened by 8 bases and J by 0 bases, with 17 bases between the two germline ends. The germline CDR1 and CDR2 sequences are MNHEY and SMNVEV (reference sequence). CDR3 DNA sequence: TGTGCCAGCTCTTTGGGACCTTCGAGCTCCTACAATGAGCAGTTCTTC. Protein product: CASSLGPSSSYNEQFF.